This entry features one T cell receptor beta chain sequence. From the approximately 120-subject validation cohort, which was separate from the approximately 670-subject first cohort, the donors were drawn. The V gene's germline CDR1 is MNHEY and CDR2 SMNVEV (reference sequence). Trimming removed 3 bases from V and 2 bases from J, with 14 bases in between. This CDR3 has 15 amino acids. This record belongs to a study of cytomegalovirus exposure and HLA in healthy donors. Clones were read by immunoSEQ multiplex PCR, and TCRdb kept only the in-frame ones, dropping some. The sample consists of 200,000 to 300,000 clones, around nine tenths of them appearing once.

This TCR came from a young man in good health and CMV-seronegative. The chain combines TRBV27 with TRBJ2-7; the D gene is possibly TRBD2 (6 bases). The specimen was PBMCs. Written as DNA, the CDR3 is TGTGCCAGCAGTTTGGGGCCTAGCGCTCCCTACGAGCAGTACTTC. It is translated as CASSLGPSAPYEQYF.